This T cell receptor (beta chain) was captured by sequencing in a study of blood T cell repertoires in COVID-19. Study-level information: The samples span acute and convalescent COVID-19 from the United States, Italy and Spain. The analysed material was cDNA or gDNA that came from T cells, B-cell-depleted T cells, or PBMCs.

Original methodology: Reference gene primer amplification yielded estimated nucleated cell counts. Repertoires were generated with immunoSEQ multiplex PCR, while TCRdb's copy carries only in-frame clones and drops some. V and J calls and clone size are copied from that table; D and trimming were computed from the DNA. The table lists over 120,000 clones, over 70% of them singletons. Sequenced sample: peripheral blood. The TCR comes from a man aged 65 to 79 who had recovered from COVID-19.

CDR3 protein: CASTPPGERAYEQYF. In DNA, the CDR3 is TGTGCCAGCACCCCTCCGGGGGAAAGAGCCTACGAGCAGTACTTC. The J gene is TRBJ2-7, the V gene TRBV2; possible D gene TRBD2, 6 bases. Germline loops: CDR1 SNHLY, CDR2 FYNNEI. With 7 bases removed from V and 2 bases from J, the gap between germline ends came to 18 bases. The CDR3 has 15 amino acids.